The sequence of this TCR beta chain was determined in a study of CD8 T cells in ankylosing spondylitis. Study observations and caveats: In reactive arthritis synovial fluid and blood, some motif variants had been reported before. Reportedly, matched ankylosing spondylitis synovial fluid was significantly enriched for disease-linked clones. Within peripheral blood, clones linked to disease were CD8+ and relatively rare.

Looked up from germline, CDR1 is SEHNR and CDR2 is FQNEAQ (reference sequence). The CDR3 has 13 residues. Trimming took 3 bases from V and 2 from J, leaving 7 bases between them. By quantitative 5'-RACE with molecular barcodes, the TCR beta libraries were made. One entry per CDR3 protein results from TCRdb running MiXCR on the 5' RACE reads. The sample records about 100,000 distinct CDR3 sequences, 24% being singletons. This clonotype was seen only a few times. Antigen specificity is unknown. The genes are TRBV7-9 and TRBJ1-2; D not certain. The sequencing input was synovial fluid, either unsorted or a sorted T cell fraction (not recorded which). This receptor was identified in a male donor with ankylosing spondylitis. The CDR3 bases are TGTGCCAGCAGCTTTGAAGGGAACTATGGCTACACCTTC. It yields the protein CASSFEGNYGYTF.